Listed below are T cell receptor beta chains from one sample, sequenced in a study of T cell repertoires in cytomegalovirus infection. Each CDR3 protein gets one entry after TCRdb re-called the reads with MiXCR. The sample holds roughly 100,000 distinct CDR3 sequences, about 15% seen once. The specimen was PBMCs. The receptors here all came from a human donor in good health (CMV status not recorded). Some clones in this sample may be carry-over from other donors' samples. Each CDR3 is given without its conserved first and last residue. Each record gives: D gene, V gene, CDR3 protein. A D gene is named only where the DNA matches it firmly.

d_gene: TRBD1
v_gene: TRBV9
CDR3aa: ASSAGQGSLDEQF

d_gene: NA
v_gene: TRBV18
CDR3aa: ASSPPAQEQETQY

d_gene: NA
v_gene: TRBV7-3
CDR3aa: ASSPTNGYGYT

d_gene: TRBD2
v_gene: TRBV6-2/TRBV6-3
CDR3aa: ASSYLSGTEPYEQY

d_gene: NA
v_gene: TRBV7-2
CDR3aa: ASSLGGQGYGYT

d_gene: NA
v_gene: TRBV15
CDR3aa: ATSSRQRDYEQY

d_gene: TRBD1
v_gene: TRBV20-1
CDR3aa: SADGQGEGETQY

d_gene: NA
v_gene: TRBV6-2/TRBV6-3
CDR3aa: ASRGQGEQY

d_gene: NA
v_gene: TRBV7-2
CDR3aa: ASSLRGPGYEGRLVEQY

d_gene: TRBD2
v_gene: TRBV30
CDR3aa: AWSPGGFSYNEQF

d_gene: NA
v_gene: TRBV7-6
CDR3aa: ASSRQAGWNTEAF